This T cell receptor (beta chain) was identified in a study of graft-versus-host responses after intestinal transplantation. About the study: Recipients received multivisceral, liver-intestinal, or isolated intestinal transplants. Recipients were all induced with anti-thymocyte globulin, then given tacrolimus and steroids for around three years.

The CDR3 runs to 16 residues. Germline lookup yields CDR1 MDHEN and CDR2 SYDVKM. V was clipped by 3 bases and J by 5 bases; unmatched bases: 6. In its sample, this clone was seen once. Its target is unknown. TCRdb's table, derived via immunoSEQ multiplex PCR, lists solely in-frame clones and lacks some. The sample lists about 39,000 clones, more than 85% seen once, with around 3.6% in the top ten. Study-level results: Recipient marrow showed GvH clones, some seen first in ileum or blood. Allografts of patients with graft-donor T cell macrochimerism showed high graft-versus-host to host-versus-graft clone ratios.

Sequencing used PBMCs, obtained 734 days after intestinal transplantation. The chain employs TRBV28 and TRBJ2-3, with TRBD2 matching over 12 bases. This sequence was found in a human patient who received an intestinal transplant, so some T cells may come from the graft donor. CDR3 protein: CASSFSPGLAGDTQYF. The CDR3 DNA sequence: TGTGCCAGCAGTTTCTCGCCGGGACTAGCGGGAGATACGCAGTATTTT. The entire variable domain, with the rest obtained from reference TRBV28 and TRBJ2-3, is as follows: DVKVTQSSRYLVKRTGEKVFLECVQDMDHENMFWYRQDPGLGLRLIYFSYDVKMKEKGDIPEGYSVSREKKERFSLILESASTNQTSMYLCASSFSPGLAGDTQYFGPGTRLTVL.